This passage covers 9 T cell receptor beta chains from one sample sequenced in a study of T cell repertoires in cytomegalovirus infection. TCRdb re-analysed the reads in MiXCR, keeping a single row per CDR3 protein. The sample has almost 550,000 distinct CDR3 sequences; approximately 15% are singletons. Material: CD8+ T cells from PBMCs. Every receptor here comes from a human donor in good health (CMV status not recorded). Some clones in this sample may be carry-over from other donors' samples.

This clonotype was counted many times. The V gene is TRBV11-2, the J gene TRBJ2-1; perhaps D is TRBD1 or TRBD2 (6 bases each). CDR3 length equals 15 residues. The ends were cut back, 7 bases at V and 9 bases at J, with 22 bases in the middle. Looked up from germline, CDR1 is SGHAT and CDR2 is FQNNGV. The CDR3 sequence: CASTLGGTSLGEQFF. CDR3 coding DNA: TGTGCCAGCACCCTAGGGGGGACGTCGTTAGGTGAGCAGTTCTTC.

This clonotype came up many times. The CDR3 nucleotides are TGTGCCAGCAGATATCGGGGGCGAGTCACAGATACGCAGTATTTT. Its protein product is CASRYRGRVTDTQYF. V and J are TRBV27 and TRBJ2-3, with D perhaps assigned TRBD1 or TRBD2 (6 bases each). The CDR3 sequence is 15 residues long. Germline CDR1 is MNHEY and CDR2 is SMNVEV (reference sequence). V lost 6 bases and J 2 bases, leaving 15 bases between the germline ends.

This clonotype occurred many times. V gene TRBV7-9 combines with J gene TRBJ2-3, with TRBD2 matching over 10 bases. Germline trimming cut 2 bases from V and 7 bases from J; bases unmatched to any gene: 6. Germline-derived CDR1 and CDR2 are SEHNR and FQNEAQ (reference sequence). The CDR3 runs 15 residues. In DNA form, the CDR3 reads TGTGCCAGCAGCTTATCCAGCGGGGGGGGGAATACGCAGTATTTT. Translating gives CASSLSSGGGNTQYF.

This clonotype was seen repeatedly, ten times or more. The chain is built from TRBV7-9 and TRBJ2-2; D remains ambiguous. The germline V gene encodes CDR1 SEHNR and CDR2 FQNEAQ (reference sequence). The CDR3 has 13 amino acids. Trimming took off 7 bases at V and 2 bases at J, with 8 bases between the two ends. CDR3: CASTPPNTGELFF. CDR3 coding DNA: TGTGCCAGCACCCCCCCAAACACCGGGGAGCTGTTTTTT.

The J gene is TRBJ1-1, the V gene TRBV5-5; D possibly corresponds to TRBD1 (5 bases). V lost 0 bases and J lost 5, with 20 bases in between. This CDR3 region has 17 residues. CDR1 and CDR2 from the germline V gene are SGHKS and YYEKEE (reference sequence). The CDR3 DNA is TGTGCCAGCAGCTTGGTGGGATACGGCAGGGACCGGACTGAAGCTTTCTTT. Protein: CASSLVGYGRDRTEAFF.

The V and J genes are TRBV30 and TRBJ2-7, with TRBD2 matching over 11 bases. The length of the CDR3 is 13 residues. Germline V gene lookup returns CDR1 GTSNPN and CDR2 SVGIG (reference sequence). As DNA, the CDR3 is TGTGCTATCAGGACTAGCGGGCTTTACGAGCAGTACTTC. It specifies CAIRTSGLYEQYF.

With respect to this clonotype: Mismatch with germline at one junction end may stem from a read error. The V call is TRBV19, the J call TRBJ1-5, with D perhaps TRBD1 (5 bases). This CDR3 region has 14 residues. Germline assignment: CDR1 LNHDA and CDR2 SQIVND (reference sequence). CDR3 in amino acids: CAGSKQELNQPQHF. In nucleotides, the CDR3 is TGTGCCGGTAGTAAACAGGAGCTCAATCAGCCCCAGCATTTT.

This clonotype was seen more than once but under ten times. The J gene is TRBJ1-5, the V gene TRBV12-3 or TRBV12-4; D is undetermined. The CDR3 consists of 15 residues. Deletions cut 6 bases from V and 0 bases from J, with 12 bases between. CDR3 DNA sequence: TGTGCCAGCAGCCAAAGCGGTTCTAGCAATCAGCCCCAGCATTTT. This gives the protein CASSQSGSSNQPQHF.

This clonotype is medium-sized in the sample. The V gene is TRBV6-1, the J gene TRBJ2-7; D perhaps matches TRBD2 (6 bases). V was trimmed by 4 bases and J by 3 bases, leaving 13 bases between them. The germline V gene encodes CDR1 MNHNS and CDR2 SASEGT. The CDR3 extends over 14 amino acids. The CDR3 spells CASSGWEDHYEQYF. The CDR3 DNA reads as TGTGCCAGCAGTGGATGGGAGGACCACTACGAGCAGTACTTC.